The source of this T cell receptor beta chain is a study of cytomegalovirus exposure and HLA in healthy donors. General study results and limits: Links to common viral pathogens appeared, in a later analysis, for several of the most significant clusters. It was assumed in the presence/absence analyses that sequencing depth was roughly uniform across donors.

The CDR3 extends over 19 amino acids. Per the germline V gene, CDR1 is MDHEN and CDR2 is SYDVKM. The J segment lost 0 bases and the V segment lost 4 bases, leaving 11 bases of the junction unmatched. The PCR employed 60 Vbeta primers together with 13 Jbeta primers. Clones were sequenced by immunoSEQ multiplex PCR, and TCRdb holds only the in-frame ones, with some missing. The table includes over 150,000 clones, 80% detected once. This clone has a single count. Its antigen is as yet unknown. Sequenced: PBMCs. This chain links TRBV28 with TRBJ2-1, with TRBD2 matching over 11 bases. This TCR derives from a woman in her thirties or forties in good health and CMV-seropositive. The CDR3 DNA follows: TGTGCCAGCAGTTCGCTCGTTACTAGCGGGAGTTCCTCCTACAATGAGCAGTTCTTC. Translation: CASSSLVTSGSSSYNEQFF.